One and the same sample provided the 28 T cell receptor beta chains below, sequenced in a study of CD8+ T cells in alopecia areata. The treatment denotes: oral pan-JAK inhibitor, 5-10 mg twice daily. Extracted from the samples, RNA was reverse transcribed into cDNA to serve as the sequencing template. Repertoires were generated with immunoSEQ multiplex PCR, while TCRdb's copy carries only in-frame clones and drops some. The repertoire holds approximately 140,000 clones, with 80% to 90% as singletons. The sample in question was CD8+ T cells sorted from blood, obtained at week 4, from a patient treated with tofacitinib. These receptor sequences come from a human donor with alopecia areata.

The J gene is TRBJ1-1, the V gene TRBV9; no reliable D call. V lost 4 bases and J 7 bases, leaving 11 bases between the germline ends. Germline V lookup: CDR1 SGDLS, CDR2 YYNGEE. This CDR3 is built from 12 residues. CDR3 region: CASSHSAGEAFF. CDR3 nucleotide sequence: TGTGCCAGCAGCCACTCGGCGGGTGAAGCTTTCTTT.

This clone was seen more than once but under ten times. The chain combines TRBV4-1 with TRBJ2-7, with 8 bases lining up with TRBD1. Unmatched junction bases numbered 8, after V lost 4 bases and J lost 6 bases. Germline V lookup: CDR1 MGHRA, CDR2 YSYEKL. This CDR3 region has 14 residues. The CDR3 sequence: CASSRETGVREQYF. The DNA for the CDR3 is TGCGCCAGCAGCCGAGAGACAGGGGTACGCGAGCAGTACTTC.

In nucleotides, the CDR3 is TGTGCCAGCAGTGAAAAGGGACAGTCCTACGAGCAGTACTTC. This gives the protein CASSEKGQSYEQYF. This chain uses TRBV2 with TRBJ2-7, with 7 bases matching TRBD1. This CDR3 is 14 amino acids long. V gave up 2 bases and J gave up 1 base; unmatched junction bases: 2. Germline CDR1 SNHLY, CDR2 FYNNEI. The whole variable domain, remainder taken from reference TRBV2 and TRBJ2-7, is EPEVTQTPSHQVTQMGQEVILRCVPISNHLYFYWYRQILGQKVEFLVSFYNNEISEKSEIFDDQFSVERPDGSNFTLKIRSTKLEDSAMYFCASSEKGQSYEQYFGPGTRLTVT.

This sequence joins TRBV4-1 and TRBJ2-1; D perhaps matches TRBD2 (5 bases). The CDR3 is made up of 15 amino acids. With 8 bases removed from V and 0 bases from J, the gap between germline ends came to 14 bases. CDR1 and CDR2 (germline): MGHRA, YSYEKL. In nucleotides, the CDR3 is TGCGCCAGCTGTCCGACTATAAGCTCCTACAATGAGCAGTTCTTC. Protein product: CASCPTISSYNEQFF.

The V call is TRBV10-3, the J call TRBJ2-7; D gene uncertain. Per the germline V gene, CDR1 is ENHRY and CDR2 is SYGVKD. Trimming took off 10 bases at V and 3 bases at J, with 13 bases between the two ends. The length of the CDR3 is 12 residues. The CDR3 sequence is CATQEADYEQYF. The CDR3 DNA reads TGTGCCACCCAAGAGGCAGACTACGAGCAGTACTTC.

V and J are TRBV29-1 and TRBJ2-7; TRBD2 might be the D (6 bases). Germline V CDR1 and CDR2: SQVTM, ANQGSEA. The V end was cut by 6 bases, the J end by 2 bases, with 11 bases between. The CDR3 is 12 residues long. The CDR3 protein is CSVRDFTYEQYF. CDR3 DNA sequence: TGCAGCGTCCGGGACTTCACCTACGAGCAGTACTTC.

This rearrangement joins TRBV7-8 to TRBJ2-2; perhaps TRBD1 as D (5 bases). The CDR3 consists of 14 residues. CDR1 and CDR2 (germline): SGHVS, FQNEAQ. Trimming took 4 bases from V and 4 from J, leaving 10 bases between them. This CDR3 is CASSYTRGTGELFF. The DNA of the CDR3 is TGTGCCAGCAGCTACACAAGGGGCACCGGGGAGCTGTTTTTT.

The chain links TRBV10-1 to TRBJ2-7; D might be TRBD1 (5 bases). Trimming cost V 4 bases and J 4 bases, with 11 bases left between them. Germline lookup yields CDR1 WNHNN and CDR2 SYGVQD (reference sequence). The CDR3 consists of 13 residues. The CDR3 region is CASSGTTSYEQYF. The CDR3 DNA sequence: TGCGCCAGCAGTGGGACAACCTCTTACGAGCAGTACTTC.

The genes are TRBV7-2 and TRBJ2-7; weak D call: TRBD2 (6 bases). The germline V and J ends were trimmed by 5 bases and 7 bases, with 18 bases remaining between them. Germline CDR1 SGHTA, CDR2 FQGNSA. This CDR3 has 14 amino acids. Here the CDR3 DNA reads TGTGCCAGCAGCCCCGGGACTCACCCTAGGGAGCAGTACTTC. Its translation is CASSPGTHPREQYF.

The chain recombines TRBV7-2 with TRBJ2-2; 8 bases are shared with TRBD2. Germline-derived CDR1 and CDR2 are SGHTA and FQGNSA. Trimming removed 0 bases from V and 0 bases from J; junction bases left unmatched: 12. The CDR3 length is 20 residues. CDR3 sequence: CASSLAFGEVAGTNTGELFF. In nucleotides, the CDR3 is TGTGCCAGCAGCTTAGCGTTCGGTGAGGTAGCGGGGACGAACACCGGGGAGCTGTTTTTT.

The V and J genes are TRBV2 and TRBJ1-4; D possibly corresponds to TRBD1 (6 bases). Per the germline V gene, CDR1 is SNHLY and CDR2 is FYNNEI. V was cut by 7 bases and J by 3 bases, with 15 bases left in between. This CDR3 has 15 amino acids. The CDR3 coding sequence is TGTGCCAGCACTCTTTCGGGGGCCGCTAATGAAAAACTGTTTTTT. It specifies CASTLSGAANEKLFF. The full variable domain, with the rest looked up from reference TRBV2 and TRBJ1-4, is EPEVTQTPSHQVTQMGQEVILRCVPISNHLYFYWYRQILGQKVEFLVSFYNNEISEKSEIFDDQFSVERPDGSNFTLKIRSTKLEDSAMYFCASTLSGAANEKLFFGSGTQLSVL.

This clone was observed at least ten times. The genes are TRBV6-1 and TRBJ2-5, with 7 nucleotides matching TRBD1. Trimming removed 1 base from V and 4 bases from J; junction bases left unmatched: 6. Germline lookup yields CDR1 MNHNS and CDR2 SASEGT. The CDR3 loop spans 15 amino acids. The CDR3 nucleotides are TGTGCCAGCAGTGAAGAACCCCGGACAGGAGAGACCCAGTACTTC. Translation gives CASSEEPRTGETQYF.

The rearrangement uses TRBV6-5 and TRBJ2-3, with D tentatively TRBD2 (6 bases). V was clipped by 6 bases and J by 6 bases, with 10 bases between them. Germline CDR1 reads MNHEY; CDR2 reads SVGAGI. The CDR3 covers 12 residues. The CDR3 nucleotides read TGTGCCAGCAGCCCGGAGGGGGATACGCAGTATTTT. This gives the protein CASSPEGDTQYF.

This clone has only one observation. The chain combines TRBV9 with TRBJ2-4; possibly TRBD1 or TRBD2 for D (5 bases each). Deletions cut 1 base from V and 2 bases from J, with 10 bases between. Germline lookup yields CDR1 SGDLS and CDR2 YYNGEE. This CDR3 spans 15 amino acids. The CDR3 DNA sequence: TGTGCCAGCAGCGTAACTAGGGGTCCCAAAAACATTCAGTACTTC. It yields the protein CASSVTRGPKNIQYF. The whole variable domain, filled in from reference TRBV9 and TRBJ2-4, reads DSGVTQTPKHLITATGQRVTLRCSPRSGDLSVYWYQQSLDQGLQFLIQYYNGEERAKGNILERFSAQQFPDLHSELNLSSLELGDSALYFCASSVTRGPKNIQYFGAGTRLSVL.

V is TRBV4-1 and J is TRBJ1-6; TRBD1 agrees at 7 bases. CDR1 is MGHRA and CDR2 is YSYEKL in the germline V gene. The V gene end was trimmed by 4 bases and the J gene end by 7 bases; junction bases not matched to a gene: 10. The CDR3 contains 16 residues. In nucleotides, the CDR3 is TGCGCCAGCAGCCCCTGGGGCCGGGACAGAAATTCACCCCTCCACTTT. Translated, it gives CASSPWGRDRNSPLHF.

The CDR3 sequence: CASSHWTGPQDEQYF. In DNA form, the CDR3 reads TGCGCCAGCAGCCACTGGACAGGGCCCCAGGACGAGCAGTACTTC. The rearrangement links TRBV5-1 to TRBJ2-7; TRBD1 agrees at 8 bases. J gave up 5 bases and V 4 bases, and 11 bases lay outside the gene matches. CDR3 length equals 15 residues. From germline, CDR1 is SGHRS and CDR2 YFSETQ.

J is TRBJ1-5 and V is TRBV7-8, with D unresolved. From germline, CDR1 is SGHVS and CDR2 FQNEAQ. V lost 6 bases and J 0 bases, leaving 6 bases between the germline ends. The CDR3 has 13 residues. This CDR3 is CASSRGSNQPQHF. The CDR3 DNA reads as TGTGCCAGCAGTCGTGGTAGCAATCAGCCCCAGCATTTT.

This clone occurred once. The V gene is TRBV15, the J gene TRBJ2-2; D unclear. V lost 5 bases, J lost 1 base, and 2 bases lay in between. This CDR3 region has 12 residues. CDR1 is LNHNV, CDR2 YYDKDF, per germline (reference sequence). The DNA of the CDR3 is TGTGCCACCAGCGTGAACACCGGGGAGCTGTTTTTT. It translates to CATSVNTGELFF.

This chain joins TRBV5-1 and TRBJ1-3, with D possibly matching TRBD1 (5 bases). CDR1 is SGHRS and CDR2 is YFSETQ in the germline V gene. V dropped 4 bases and J dropped 0 bases, with 17 bases sitting between them. This CDR3 spans 17 amino acids. The CDR3 DNA follows: TGCGCCAGCAGCCTTGGGCCGGGACGGCTCTCTGGAAACACCATATATTTT. It specifies CASSLGPGRLSGNTIYF.

CDR3 protein: CASSSPSTGTSGEETQYF. In DNA, the CDR3 is TGCGCCAGCAGCTCCCCGTCCACCGGGACTAGCGGCGAAGAGACCCAGTACTTC. The chain combines TRBV4-3 with TRBJ2-5, with 11 bases that match TRBD2. This CDR3 has 18 amino acids. Losses at the gene ends were 5 bases for V and 3 bases for J; bases not matched to a gene: 14. Germline-derived CDR1 and CDR2 are LGHNA and YSLEER.

The chain has TRBV7-9 and TRBJ2-1, with D possibly matching TRBD2 (6 bases). Germline V gene lookup returns CDR1 SEHNR and CDR2 FQNEAQ (reference sequence). Trimming left V 3 bases short and J 4 bases short, with 13 bases between. The CDR3 extends over 15 amino acids. The CDR3 region has the DNA TGTGCCAGCAGCTTGGGCGGACTACCTTACAATGAGCAGTTCTTC. Encoded protein: CASSLGGLPYNEQFF.

V and J are TRBV5-1 and TRBJ2-7, with TRBD2 matching 10 bases. From germline, CDR1 is SGHRS and CDR2 YFSETQ. V lost 3 bases, J lost 0 bases, and 0 bases stayed unmatched. This CDR3 spans 14 amino acids. The CDR3 loop is CASSWTSGSYEQYF. The CDR3 DNA follows: TGCGCCAGCAGCTGGACTAGCGGCTCCTACGAGCAGTACTTC.

V gene TRBV5-1 combines with J gene TRBJ2-3; TRBD2 aligns across 10 bases. Per the germline V gene, CDR1 is SGHRS and CDR2 is YFSETQ. The CDR3 spans 15 residues. With V trimmed by 8 bases and J by 5 bases, 11 bases remained unmatched. CDR3: CARGSLAGARDTQYF. CDR3 coding DNA: TGCGCCAGAGGGAGTCTAGCGGGGGCCCGAGATACGCAGTATTTT.

This chain uses TRBV12-2 with TRBJ2-1; TRBD2 was called by the table and not checked on the DNA. TRBV12-2 has pseudogene status. The CDR3 runs to 13 residues. The CDR3 reads CASPLTRGYEQFF. The CDR3 DNA is TGTGCAAGTCCCCTCACCCGCGGGTATGAGCAGTTCTTC.

The chain links TRBV29-1 to TRBJ2-1; TRBD2 matches at 15 bases. CDR1 is SQVTM, CDR2 ANQGSEA, per germline. The CDR3 covers 15 residues. The J segment lost 6 bases and the V segment lost 1 base, leaving 1 base of the junction unmatched. Here the CDR3 reads CSVEGTSGGANEQFF. In DNA, the CDR3 is TGCAGCGTTGAAGGGACTAGCGGGGGGGCCAATGAGCAGTTCTTC.

The chain links TRBV18 to TRBJ2-1; 11 nucleotides agree with TRBD2. Germline V gene data show CDR1 as KGHSH and CDR2 as LQKENI. J lost 4 bases, V lost 1 base, and 0 bases had no gene match. This CDR3 contains 15 residues. The CDR3 here is CASSPRTSGYNEQFF. The CDR3, as DNA: TGTGCCAGCTCACCACGGACTAGCGGGTACAATGAGCAGTTCTTC.

The chain carries TRBV27 and TRBJ2-3; no definite D call. V gave up 8 bases and J gave up 2 bases, with 8 bases separating them. The CDR3 is 12 amino acids. CDR1 is MNHEY and CDR2 is SMNVEV in the germline V gene (reference sequence). The CDR3 sequence is CASVGITDTQYF. The CDR3, as DNA: TGTGCCAGCGTGGGGATCACAGATACGCAGTATTTT.

V usage is TRBV5-6 and J usage is TRBJ2-5, with D possibly being TRBD1 (5 bases). The CDR3 sequence is 14 residues long. Deletions cut 4 bases from V and 3 bases from J, with 13 bases between. Germline V gene data show CDR1 as SGHDT and CDR2 as YYEEEE. In nucleotides, the CDR3 is TGTGCCAGCAGCATTGTAGGACAAAAAGAGACCCAGTACTTC. Its translation is CASSIVGQKETQYF.